The present T cell receptor (beta chain) was sequenced within a study of low-dose radiotherapy and immunotherapy resistance in tumors. This clonotype was seen ten or more times. The time point is: before trial treatment. TRAV- and TRBV-specific primers primed first-strand cDNA, covering alpha and beta chains. With a constant-region primer and a V-primer adapter, TCRs were subjected to 15 to 25 PCR cycles of amplification. Isolated mRNA underwent amplification via in vitro transcription. Each CDR3 protein is one row after TCRdb ran MiXCR on the reads. The sample consists of roughly 54,000 distinct CDR3 sequences, roughly a quarter of them appearing once. The source of this sequence is a male donor with prostate cancer. Sequencing was performed on PBMCs, taken before treatment.

As DNA, the CDR3 is TGTGCCAGCTCACCACTACAACAGGAATTCGCCAACGTCCTGACTTTC. Protein product: CASSPLQQEFANVLTF. This chain links TRBV18 with TRBJ2-6; weak D call: TRBD1 (5 bases). Germline V gene sequence: CDR1 KGHSH, CDR2 LQKENI. Trimming took off 1 base at V and 7 bases at J, with 14 bases between the two ends. There are 16 residues in the CDR3. Using reference TRBV18 and TRBJ2-6 for the parts outside the CDR3, the full variable domain is NAGVMQNPRHLVRRRGQEARLRCSPMKGHSHVYWYRQLPEEGLKFMVYLQKENIIDESGMPKERFSAEFPKEGPSILRIQQVVRGDSAAYFCASSPLQQEFANVLTFGAGSRLTVL.